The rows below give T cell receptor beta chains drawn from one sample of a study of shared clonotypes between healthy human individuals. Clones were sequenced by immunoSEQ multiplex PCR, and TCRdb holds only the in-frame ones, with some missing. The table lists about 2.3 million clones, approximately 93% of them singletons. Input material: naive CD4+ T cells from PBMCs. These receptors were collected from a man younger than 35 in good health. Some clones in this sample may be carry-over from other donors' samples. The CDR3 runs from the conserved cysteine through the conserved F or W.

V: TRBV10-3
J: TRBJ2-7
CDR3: CAISDRGGSYEQYF

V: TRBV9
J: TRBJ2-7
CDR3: CASSAGVEQYF

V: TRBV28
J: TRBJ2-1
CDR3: CASKTGTSYNEQFF

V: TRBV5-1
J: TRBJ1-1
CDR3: CASSLFPSKSQAEAFF

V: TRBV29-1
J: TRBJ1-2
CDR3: CSVGPATYGYTF

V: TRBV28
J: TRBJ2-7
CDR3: CASRIPDSYEQYF

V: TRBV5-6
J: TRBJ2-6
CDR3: CASRSKGSGANVLTF

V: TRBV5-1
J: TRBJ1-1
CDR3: CASSLSRRMNTEAFF

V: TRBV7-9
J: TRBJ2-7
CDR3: CASSFGQGGNEQYF

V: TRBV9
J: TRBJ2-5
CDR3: CARGLWGQYF

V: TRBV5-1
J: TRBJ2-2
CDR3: CASSLVVQGIGGELFF

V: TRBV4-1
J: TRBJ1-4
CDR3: CASSQDVEGQGLRNEKLFF

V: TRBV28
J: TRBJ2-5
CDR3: CASSGGGAGDTQYF

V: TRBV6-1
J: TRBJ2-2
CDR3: CASSGRLAGVGAGELFF

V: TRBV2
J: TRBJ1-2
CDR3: CASSEAVRAGYGYTF

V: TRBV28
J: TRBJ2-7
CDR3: CASTTAGLSYEQYF

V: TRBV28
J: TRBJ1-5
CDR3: CASSPTGGSNQPQHF

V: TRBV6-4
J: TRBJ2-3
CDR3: CASSPDRTSTDTQYF

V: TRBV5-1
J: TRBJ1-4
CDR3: CASSLRGGNEKLFF

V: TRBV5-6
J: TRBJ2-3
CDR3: CASRPGLAGADTQYF

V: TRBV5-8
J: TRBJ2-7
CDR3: CASSHPRGEQYF

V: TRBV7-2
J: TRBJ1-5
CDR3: CASTHSNQPQHF

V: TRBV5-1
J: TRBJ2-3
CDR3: CASSFAGGGTDTQYF

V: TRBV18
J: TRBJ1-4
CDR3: CASSATGVATNEKLFF